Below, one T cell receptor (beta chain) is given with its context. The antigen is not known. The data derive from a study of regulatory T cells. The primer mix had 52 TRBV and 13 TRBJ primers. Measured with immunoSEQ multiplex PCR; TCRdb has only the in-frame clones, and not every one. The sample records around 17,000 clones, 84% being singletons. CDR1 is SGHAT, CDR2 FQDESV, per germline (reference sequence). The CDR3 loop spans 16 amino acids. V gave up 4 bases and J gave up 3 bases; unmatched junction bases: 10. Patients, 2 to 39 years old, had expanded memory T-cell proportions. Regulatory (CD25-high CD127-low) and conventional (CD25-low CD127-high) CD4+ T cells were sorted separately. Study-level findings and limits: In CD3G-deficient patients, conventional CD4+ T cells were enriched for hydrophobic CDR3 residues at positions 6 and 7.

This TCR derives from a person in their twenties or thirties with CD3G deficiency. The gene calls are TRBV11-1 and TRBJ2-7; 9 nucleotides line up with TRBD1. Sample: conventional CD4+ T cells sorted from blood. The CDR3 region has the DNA TGTGCCAGCAGCTCCTTCTTGACAGGGGGAGTCTACGAGCAGTACTTC. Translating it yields CASSSFLTGGVYEQYF.